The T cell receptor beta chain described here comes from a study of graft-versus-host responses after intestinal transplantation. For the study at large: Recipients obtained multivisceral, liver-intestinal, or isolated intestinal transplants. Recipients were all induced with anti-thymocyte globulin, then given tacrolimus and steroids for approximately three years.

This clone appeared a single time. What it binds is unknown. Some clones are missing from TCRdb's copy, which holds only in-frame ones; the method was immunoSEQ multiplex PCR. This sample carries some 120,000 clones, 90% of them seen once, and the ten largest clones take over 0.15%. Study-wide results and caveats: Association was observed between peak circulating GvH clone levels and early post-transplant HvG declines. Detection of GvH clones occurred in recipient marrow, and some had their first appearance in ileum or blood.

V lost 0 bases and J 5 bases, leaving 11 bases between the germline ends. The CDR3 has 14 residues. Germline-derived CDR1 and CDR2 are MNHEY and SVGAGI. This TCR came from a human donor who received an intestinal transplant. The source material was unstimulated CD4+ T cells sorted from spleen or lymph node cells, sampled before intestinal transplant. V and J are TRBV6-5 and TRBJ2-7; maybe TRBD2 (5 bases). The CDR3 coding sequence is TGTGCCAGCAGTTACTCGGGGAGTAGGCACGAGCAGTACTTC. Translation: CASSYSGSRHEQYF.